Listed below are T cell receptor beta chains from one sample, sequenced in a study of blood T cells in healthy people across ages. MiXCR was run by TCRdb on the 5' RACE reads, yielding one entry per CDR3 protein. The data contain about 1.4 million distinct CDR3 sequences, approximately 59% of them singletons. What was sequenced was blood. The receptors were sampled from a man between 18 and 35 years old in good health. Both conserved end residues are part of each CDR3.

j_gene,v_gene,CDR3aa
TRBJ1-5,TRBV20-1,CSASAGEYSNQPQHF
TRBJ1-3,TRBV5-1,CASSMGPPEGAAGNTIYF
TRBJ1-4,TRBV12-3/TRBV12-4,CASSLAGMPSNEKLFF
TRBJ1-5,TRBV6-1,CASGPGTDYSNQPQHF
TRBJ1-1,TRBV12-3/TRBV12-4,CASTEGAVTSEAFF
TRBJ2-3,TRBV25-1,CASIPGLANTDTQYF
TRBJ1-2,TRBV4-1,CASSGTGWDGYTF
TRBJ1-5,TRBV6-1,CASSEEGARQPQHF
TRBJ1-2,TRBV7-2,CASSHRAGTTNYGYTF
-,TRBV12-3/TRBV12-4,CASGGKGADEQYF
TRBJ2-5,TRBV30,CAWKGAGETQYF
TRBJ2-3,TRBV10-3,CAISGPGQGTDTQYF
TRBJ2-3,TRBV7-2,CASSLPQGNTDTQYF
TRBJ2-7,TRBV6-5,CASSPAGGSPYEQYF
TRBJ1-4,TRBV10-3,CAISETRANEKLFF
TRBJ2-7,TRBV29-1,CSVESRDNEQYF